These 6 T cell receptor beta chains originate from one sample sequenced in a study of blood T cell repertoires in COVID-19 (dated by TCRdb to about 2020). The library was built by means of the immunoSEQ multiplex PCR assay. The table comes from immuneACCESS by way of TCRdb, which keeps in-frame sequences with V and J called. Part of the clones is missing from these tables; in studies checked, under half for an unresolved V gene and the rest for unknown reasons. For this sample there are 250,000 to 350,000 clones; around nine tenths appear just once. The leading ten clones occupy approximately 4% of the sample. Sequencing was done on a sample of peripheral blood. These TCRs come from a woman aged 50 to 65 with active or convalescent COVID-19.

This rearrangement joins TRBV19 to TRBJ1-5; 9 bases map to TRBD1. In germline, CDR1 is LNHDA, CDR2 SQIVND (reference sequence). J lost 4 bases, V lost 4 bases, and 5 bases had no gene match. The CDR3 has 15 amino acids. This chain's CDR3 is CASSTLGQGNQPQHF. The CDR3 nucleotides are TGTGCCAGTAGTACCTTGGGACAGGGTAATCAGCCCCAGCATTTT.

This chain joins TRBV23-1 and TRBJ2-4; TRBD1 aligns across 8 bases. Being an ORF, TRBV23-1 has a function that is uncertain. J was trimmed by 2 bases and V by 3 bases; bases with no gene match: 9. The CDR3 contains 17 residues. For the CDR3, the DNA is TGCGCCAGCAGTCAGCAGGGGGCTAACGCTTCCAAAAACATTCAGTACTTC. Residues: CASSQQGANASKNIQYF.

V usage is TRBV4-1 and J usage is TRBJ1-1, with D tentatively TRBD1 (5 bases). This CDR3 contains 17 residues. Germline assignment: CDR1 MGHRA and CDR2 YSYEKL. V was cut by 0 bases and J by 0 bases, with 14 bases left in between. This CDR3 is CASSQESPSGLNTEAFF. As DNA, the CDR3 is TGCGCCAGCAGCCAAGAGTCCCCCTCAGGGTTGAACACTGAAGCTTTCTTT.

The genes are TRBV7-6 and TRBJ1-2; D is unresolved. Trimming removed 1 base at V and 8 bases at J, with 5 bases between. Germline CDR1 and CDR2: SGHVS and FNYEAQ. There are 11 residues in the CDR3. The CDR3 sequence is CASSLGRGYTF. The CDR3 DNA sequence: TGTGCCAGCAGCTTAGGGAGGGGCTACACCTTC. The complete variable domain, with remaining parts taken from reference TRBV7-6 and TRBJ1-2, reads GAGVSQSPRYKVTKRGQDVALRCDPISGHVSLYWYRQALGQGPEFLTYFNYEAQQDKSGLPNDRFSAERPEGSISTLTIQRTEQRDSAMYRCASSLGRGYTFGSGTRLTVV.

This clone was observed a single time. V usage is TRBV30 and J usage is TRBJ2-7; 7 bases line up with TRBD1. CDR3 length: 13 amino acids. V was clipped by 5 bases and J by 3 bases; unmatched bases: 7. Germline V gene sequence: CDR1 GTSNPN, CDR2 SVGIG (reference sequence). In DNA form, the CDR3 reads TGTGCCTGGGGCTCAGGGGGTCACTACGAGCAGTACTTC. It translates to CAWGSGGHYEQYF.

The chain links TRBV7-3 to TRBJ2-1; D not certain. CDR1 and CDR2 from the germline V gene are SGHTA and FQGTGA. This CDR3 region has 15 residues. The V gene lost 5 bases and the J gene lost 3 bases, with 14 bases spanning the gap. The CDR3 protein is CASSPDGASYNEQFF. The CDR3 region has the DNA TGTGCCAGCAGCCCAGACGGAGCGAGCTACAATGAGCAGTTCTTC.